The clone carrying this TCR beta chain was observed a handful of times. The source of the sample is a study of T-cell reconstitution after alpha-beta-depleted transplantation in children. TCRbeta library construction was performed incorporating unique molecular identifiers. MiXCR, applied by TCRdb to the PCR reads, yields one record per CDR3 protein. The profile covers 440,000 or so distinct CDR3 sequences, with about 11% appearing a single time and roughly 5.5% taken by the ten largest. With V trimmed by 4 bases and J by 4 bases, 4 bases remained unmatched. The CDR3 contains 13 residues. The germline gives CDR1 SGHVS, CDR2 FNYEAQ.

Here the sequenced sample was PBMCs from the stem cell graft donor, taken from the stem cell graft. The genes are TRBV7-6 and TRBJ2-7; 7 nucleotides align to TRBD1. The TCR comes from a human donor who donated a stem cell graft to a child with acute myeloid leukemia. DNA of the CDR3: TGTGCCAGCAGCTCAAACAGGGGATACGAGCAGTACGTC. Encoded protein: CASSSNRGYEQYV.